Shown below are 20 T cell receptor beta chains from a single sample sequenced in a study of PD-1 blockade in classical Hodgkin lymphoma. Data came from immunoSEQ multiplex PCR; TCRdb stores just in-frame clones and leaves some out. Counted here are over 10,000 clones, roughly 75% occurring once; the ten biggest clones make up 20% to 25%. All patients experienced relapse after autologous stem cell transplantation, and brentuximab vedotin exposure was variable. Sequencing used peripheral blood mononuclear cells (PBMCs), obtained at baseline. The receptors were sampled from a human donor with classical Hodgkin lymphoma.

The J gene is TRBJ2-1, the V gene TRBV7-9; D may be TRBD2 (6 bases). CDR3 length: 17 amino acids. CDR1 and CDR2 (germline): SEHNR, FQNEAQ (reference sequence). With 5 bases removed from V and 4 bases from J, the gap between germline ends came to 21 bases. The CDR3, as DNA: TGTGCCAGCAGCCCGCCATACCGGAGGGGCCTGTACAATGAGCAGTTCTTC. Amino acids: CASSPPYRRGLYNEQFF.

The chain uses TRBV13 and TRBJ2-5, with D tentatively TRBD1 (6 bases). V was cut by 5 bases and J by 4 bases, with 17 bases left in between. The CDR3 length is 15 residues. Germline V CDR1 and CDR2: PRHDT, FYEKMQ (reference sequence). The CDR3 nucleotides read TGTGCCAGCAGCCGAATCGGGCAGGGGAGAGAGACCCAGTACTTC. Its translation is CASSRIGQGRETQYF.

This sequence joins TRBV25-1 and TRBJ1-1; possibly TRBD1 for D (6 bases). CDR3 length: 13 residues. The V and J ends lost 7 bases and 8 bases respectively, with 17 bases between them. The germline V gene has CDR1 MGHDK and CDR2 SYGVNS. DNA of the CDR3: TGTGCCAGCAAGGGTTGGACAGAGCTCGAAGCTTTCTTT. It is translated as CASKGWTELEAFF.

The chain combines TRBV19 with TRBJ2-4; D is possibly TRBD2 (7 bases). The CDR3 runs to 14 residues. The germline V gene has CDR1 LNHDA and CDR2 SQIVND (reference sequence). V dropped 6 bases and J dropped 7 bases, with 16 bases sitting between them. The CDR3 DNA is TGTGCCAGTAGACCCGGCGGGGGCGCGAACATTCAGTACTTC. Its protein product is CASRPGGGANIQYF.

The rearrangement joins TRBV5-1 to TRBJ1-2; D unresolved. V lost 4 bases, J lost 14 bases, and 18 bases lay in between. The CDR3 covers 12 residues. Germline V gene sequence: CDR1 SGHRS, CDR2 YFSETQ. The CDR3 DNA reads TGCGCCAGCAGCGTTGGAGGGCCTGCGGGGACCTTC. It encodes CASSVGGPAGTF.

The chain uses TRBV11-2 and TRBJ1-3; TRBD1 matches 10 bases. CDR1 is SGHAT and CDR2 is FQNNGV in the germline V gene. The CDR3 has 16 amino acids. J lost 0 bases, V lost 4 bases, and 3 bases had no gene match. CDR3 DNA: TGTGCCAGCAGCTGGACAGGGGGGATCTCTGGAAACACCATATATTTT. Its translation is CASSWTGGISGNTIYF.

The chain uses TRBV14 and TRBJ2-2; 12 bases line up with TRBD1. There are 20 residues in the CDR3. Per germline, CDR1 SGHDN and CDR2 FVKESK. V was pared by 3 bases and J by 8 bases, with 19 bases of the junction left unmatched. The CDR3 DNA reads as TGTGCCAGCAGCCAGTTTGCCCCTATTCGGGACAGGGGGCGAGCTGGGGAGCTGTTTTTT. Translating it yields CASSQFAPIRDRGRAGELFF.

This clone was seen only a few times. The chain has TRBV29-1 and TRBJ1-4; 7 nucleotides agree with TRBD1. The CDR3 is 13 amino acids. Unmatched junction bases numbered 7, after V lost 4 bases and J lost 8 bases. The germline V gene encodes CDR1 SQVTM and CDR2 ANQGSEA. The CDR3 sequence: CSVAGGRGEKLFF. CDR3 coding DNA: TGCAGCGTTGCGGGGGGCAGGGGGGAAAAACTGTTTTTT.

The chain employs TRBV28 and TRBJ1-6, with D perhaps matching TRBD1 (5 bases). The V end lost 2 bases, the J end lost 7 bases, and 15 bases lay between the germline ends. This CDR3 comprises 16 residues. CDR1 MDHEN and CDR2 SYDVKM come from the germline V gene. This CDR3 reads CASSLSLGGGNSPLHF. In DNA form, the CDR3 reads TGTGCCAGCAGTTTAAGTCTCGGCGGGGGGAATTCACCCCTCCACTTT.

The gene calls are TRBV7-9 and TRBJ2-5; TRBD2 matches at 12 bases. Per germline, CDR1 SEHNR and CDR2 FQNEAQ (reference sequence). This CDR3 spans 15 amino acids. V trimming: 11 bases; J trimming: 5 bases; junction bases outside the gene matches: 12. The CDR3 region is CAGALLAGGSETQYF. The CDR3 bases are TGTGCCGGCGCTTTACTAGCGGGAGGCTCCGAGACCCAGTACTTC.

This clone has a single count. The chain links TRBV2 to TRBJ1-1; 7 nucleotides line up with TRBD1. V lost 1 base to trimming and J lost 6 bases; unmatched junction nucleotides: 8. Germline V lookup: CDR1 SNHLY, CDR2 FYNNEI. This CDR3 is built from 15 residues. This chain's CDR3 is CASSEVGGQGAEAFF. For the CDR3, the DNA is TGTGCCAGCAGTGAAGTCGGGGGGCAGGGGGCTGAAGCTTTCTTT. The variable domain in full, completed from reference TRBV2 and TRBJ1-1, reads EPEVTQTPSHQVTQMGQEVILRCVPISNHLYFYWYRQILGQKVEFLVSFYNNEISEKSEIFDDQFSVERPDGSNFTLKIRSTKLEDSAMYFCASSEVGGQGAEAFFGQGTRLTVV.

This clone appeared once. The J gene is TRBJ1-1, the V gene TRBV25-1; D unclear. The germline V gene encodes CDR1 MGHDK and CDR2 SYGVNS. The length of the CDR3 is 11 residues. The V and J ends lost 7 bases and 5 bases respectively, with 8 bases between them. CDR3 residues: CASISETEAFF. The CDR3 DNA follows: TGTGCCAGCATCTCAGAGACTGAAGCTTTCTTT.

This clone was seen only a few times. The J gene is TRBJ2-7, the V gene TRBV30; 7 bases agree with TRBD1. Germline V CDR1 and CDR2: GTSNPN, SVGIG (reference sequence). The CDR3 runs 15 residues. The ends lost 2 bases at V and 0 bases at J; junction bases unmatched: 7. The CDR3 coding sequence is TGTGCCTGGAGTACGGGACAGCAAATCTCCTACGAGCAGTACTTC. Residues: CAWSTGQQISYEQYF.

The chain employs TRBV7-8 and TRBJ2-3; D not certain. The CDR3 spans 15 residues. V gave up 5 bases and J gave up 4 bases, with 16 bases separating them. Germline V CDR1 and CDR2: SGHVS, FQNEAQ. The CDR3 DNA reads TGTGCCAGCAGCCCACTCTGGAACCAGGCAGATACGCAGTATTTT. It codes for CASSPLWNQADTQYF.

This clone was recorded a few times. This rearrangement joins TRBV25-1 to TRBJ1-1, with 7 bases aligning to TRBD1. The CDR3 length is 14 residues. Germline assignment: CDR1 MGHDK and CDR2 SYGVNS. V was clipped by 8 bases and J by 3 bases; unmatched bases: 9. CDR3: CASATDRADTEAFF. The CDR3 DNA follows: TGTGCCAGCGCTACTGACAGGGCGGACACTGAAGCTTTCTTT.

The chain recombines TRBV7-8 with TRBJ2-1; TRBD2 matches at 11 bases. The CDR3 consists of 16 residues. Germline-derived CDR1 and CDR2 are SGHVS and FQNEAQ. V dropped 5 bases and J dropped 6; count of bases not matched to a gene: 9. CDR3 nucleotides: TGTGCCAGCAGCCCGTATAGGCTAGCGGGGGGCAATGAGCAGTTCTTC. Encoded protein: CASSPYRLAGGNEQFF.

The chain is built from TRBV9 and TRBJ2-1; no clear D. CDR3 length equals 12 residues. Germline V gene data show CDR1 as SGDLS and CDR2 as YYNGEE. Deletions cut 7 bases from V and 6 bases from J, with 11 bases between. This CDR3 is CASSLIGNEQFF. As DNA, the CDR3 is TGTGCCAGCTCACTCATTGGCAATGAGCAGTTCTTC.

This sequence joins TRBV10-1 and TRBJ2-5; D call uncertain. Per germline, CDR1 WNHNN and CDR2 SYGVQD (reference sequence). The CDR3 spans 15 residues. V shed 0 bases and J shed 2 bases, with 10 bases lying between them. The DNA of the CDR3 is TGCGCCAGCAGTGAGTCAAGCAGGTATCAAGAGACCCAGTACTTC. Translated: CASSESSRYQETQYF.

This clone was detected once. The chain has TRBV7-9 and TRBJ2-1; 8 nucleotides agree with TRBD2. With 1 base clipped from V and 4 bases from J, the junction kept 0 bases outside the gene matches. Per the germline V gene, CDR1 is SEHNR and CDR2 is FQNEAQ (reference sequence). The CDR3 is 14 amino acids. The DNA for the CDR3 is TGTGCCAGCAGCTTAGGCGGGAGGTACAATGAGCAGTTCTTC. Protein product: CASSLGGRYNEQFF.

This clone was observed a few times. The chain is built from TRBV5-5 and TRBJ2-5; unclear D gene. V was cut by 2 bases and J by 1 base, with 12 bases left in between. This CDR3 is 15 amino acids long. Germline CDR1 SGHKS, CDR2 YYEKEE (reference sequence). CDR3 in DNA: TGTGCCAGCAGCTTTAGACTCACAATCCAAGAGACCCAGTACTTC. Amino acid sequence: CASSFRLTIQETQYF.